Listed below are T cell receptor beta chains from one sample, sequenced in a study of sequential checkpoint blockade in melanoma. Produced via immunoSEQ multiplex PCR; TCRdb's table is partial and in-frame only. The table shows some 2,000 clones, with approximately 17% occurring only once. Sequenced material: tumor tissue (inferred from file names), taken from a patient given nivolumab and ipilimumab in sequence. The receptors stem from a human donor with melanoma. Both conserved end residues are part of each CDR3. D genes are given only for firm matches. The size entry is marked missing in some rows and otherwise reads once, few, many or a size class.

V gene	D gene	clone size	J gene	CDR3 DNA	CDR3 protein
TRBV28	NA	few	TRBJ1-2	TGTGCCAGCAGTCAACCAGGGCGACCCACCTCCTCGGGCTACACCTTC	CASSQPGRPTSSGYTF
TRBV5-3	NA	large	TRBJ1-1	TGTGCCAGAAGCTTGTATCAGAGGAACACTGAAGCTTTCTTT	CARSLYQRNTEAFF
TRBV11-3	TRBD1	medium-sized	TRBJ1-1	TGTGCCAGCAGCGCCGGACAGGGGGCGTTTGAAGCTTTCTTT	CASSAGQGAFEAFF
TRBV11-3	NA	medium-sized	TRBJ1-1	TGTGCCAGCAGCTTAAGGTCGGGGGCTAACACTGAAGCTTTCTTT	CASSLRSGANTEAFF
TRBV14	NA	NA	TRBJ2-7	TGTGCCAGCAGCCAAGAGGGGACCTACGCCTACGAGCAGTACTTC	CASSQEGTYAYEQYF
TRBV7-1	TRBD1	many	TRBJ1-6	TGTGCCAGCTCGGGACAGGTGGATTCACCCCTCCACTTT	CASSGQVDSPLHF
TRBV19	NA	once	TRBJ2-7	TGTGCCAGTAGTTTTGCACCTATCCCCTACGAGCAGTACTTC	CASSFAPIPYEQYF
TRBV6-8	NA	NA	TRBJ2-7	TGTGCCAGCAGTTACTCGAATGCAGTAACGACCCACTACGAGCAGTACTTC	CASSYSNAVTTHYEQYF
TRBV19	NA	NA	TRBJ1-5	TGTGCCAGTAGTCCCCCGGACCTGAGCAATCAGCCCCAGCATTTT	CASSPPDLSNQPQHF
TRBV6-8	TRBD1	NA	TRBJ2-3	TGTGCCAGCAGGAGACAGGGCGGTTCGGTAGATACGCAGTATTTT	CASRRQGGSVDTQYF
TRBV15	TRBD1	NA	TRBJ1-3	TGTGCCACCAGCAGGAGGGACAGGGCCTTCTCTGGAAACACCATATATTTT	CATSRRDRAFSGNTIYF
TRBV28	NA	medium-sized	TRBJ1-1	TGTGCCAGCAGTCCCGATATCAGAGGGGACCCCACTGAAGCTTTCTTT	CASSPDIRGDPTEAFF
TRBV19	NA	NA	TRBJ2-1	TGTGCCAGTAGTATAGTGGGGGCTCGTGACGATGAGCAGTTCTTC	CASSIVGARDDEQFF
TRBV9	NA	medium-sized	TRBJ2-7	TGTGCCAGCAGCGTAGAGGCAGGGGACGAGCAGTACTTC	CASSVEAGDEQYF
TRBV12-5	TRBD1	few	TRBJ1-4	TGTGCCAGCGTCAGGACAGGGGTTGATGAAAAACTGTTTTTT	CASVRTGVDEKLFF
TRBV30	NA	once	TRBJ2-4	TGTGCCTGGAGTTACAGGGTGGCCAAAAACATTCAGTACTTC	CAWSYRVAKNIQYF
TRBV11-3	TRBD1	many	TRBJ2-7	TGTGCCAGCAGCGTGACGGGGACAGATCCCTACGAGCAGTACTTC	CASSVTGTDPYEQYF
TRBV11-3	NA	medium-sized	TRBJ1-4	TGTGCCAGCAGCACCAACAGGGCAGTTAATGAAAAACTGTTTTTT	CASSTNRAVNEKLFF
TRBV29-1	NA	NA	TRBJ2-2	TGCAGCGTTGCTAGGCGTCTAGACACCGGGGAGCTGTTTTTT	CSVARRLDTGELFF
TRBV4-2	NA	NA	TRBJ1-2	TGTGCCAGCAGCCACCTACCCGGGGAATCTAACTATGGCTACACCTTC	CASSHLPGESNYGYTF
TRBV6-8	NA	NA	TRBJ2-2	TGTGCCAGCAGTTACGGGCAGTACACCGGGGAGCTGTTTTTT	CASSYGQYTGELFF
TRBV28	TRBD1	few	TRBJ2-1	TGTGCCGGACAGGGTGGTGGTCCCTCCTACAATGAGCAGTTCTTC	CAGQGGGPSYNEQFF
TRBV11-3	TRBD1	many	TRBJ2-5	TGTGCCAGCAGCCCTATGGGCAGGGGGTTACAAGAGACCCAGTACTTC	CASSPMGRGLQETQYF
TRBV6-8	NA	medium-sized	TRBJ1-2	TGTGCCAGCAGTTTTACAGACGTCTATGGCTACACCTTC	CASSFTDVYGYTF
TRBV11-3	NA	many	TRBJ2-1	TGTGCCAGCAGCTTAGGACTCCCCCGCCCATATAATGAGCAGTTCTTC	CASSLGLPRPYNEQFF
TRBV6-8	NA	few	TRBJ1-2	TGTGCCAGCAGTTCCCGGGCTGTGTCGCACTATGGCTACACCTTC	CASSSRAVSHYGYTF
TRBV28	NA	NA	TRBJ1-5	TGTGCCAGCAGGGCCCGAGGCGGGGGCGAGAATCAGCCCCAGCATTTT	CASRARGGGENQPQHF
TRBV9	NA	NA	TRBJ1-3	TGTGCCAGCAGCGCCTCAGGGGCCTCCTCTGGAAACACCATATATTTT	CASSASGASSGNTIYF
TRBV28	TRBD1	NA	TRBJ1-6	TGTGCCAGCAGCCACACGACAGGGAATAATTCACCCCTCCACTTT	CASSHTTGNNSPLHF
TRBV5-1	NA	NA	TRBJ1-4	TGCGCCAGCAGCTTGAGCAGTTTAGCAACTAATGAAAAACTGTTTTTT	CASSLSSLATNEKLFF
TRBV11-3	TRBD2	many	TRBJ2-3	TGTGCCAGCAGCCTGAATTCCGGCGGGAGCCTCGGGACAGATACGCAGTATTTT	CASSLNSGGSLGTDTQYF
TRBV6-8	TRBD1	few	TRBJ1-2	TGTGCCAGCAGTTACGGGGACAGGAAAGGCTACACCTTC	CASSYGDRKGYTF
TRBV6-8	TRBD1	few	TRBJ1-1	TGTGCCAGCAGTCCCACAGGGGGTAAAGCTTTCTTT	CASSPTGGKAFF
TRBV11-3	NA	NA	TRBJ2-5	TGTGCCAGCAGCTTTCGTGGGGGGAAGCTTGAGACCCAGTACTTC	CASSFRGGKLETQYF
TRBV11-3	TRBD2	medium-sized	TRBJ2-7	TGTGCCAGCAGGGCGAAAGCGGGGGTCGGGTATACTAAGGAGCAGTACTTC	CASRAKAGVGYTKEQYF
TRBV11-3	NA	medium-sized	TRBJ1-5	TGTGCCAGCAGCACCGGGCGGTTCGGCAATCAGCCCCAGCATTTT	CASSTGRFGNQPQHF
TRBV9	TRBD2	many	TRBJ2-3	TGTGCCAGCAGCGTAGTGGGTAGCGGGGGCACAGATACGCAGTATTTT	CASSVVGSGGTDTQYF
TRBV11-3	NA	many	TRBJ1-3	TGTGCCAGCAGCCCCAGGGGCTACTCTGGAAACACCATATATTTT	CASSPRGYSGNTIYF
TRBV19	TRBD1	NA	TRBJ2-2	TGTGCCAGTAGTAAGGGACAGGGAGCGAACACCGGGGAGCTGTTTTTT	CASSKGQGANTGELFF
TRBV19	TRBD2	NA	TRBJ2-3	TGTGCCAGTAGTATTGGGACTAGCGGGAGGTCAGATACGCAGTATTTT	CASSIGTSGRSDTQYF
TRBV25-1	TRBD1	once	TRBJ1-3	TGTGCCAGCAGTGCCGACAGGGGGTACTCTGGAAACACCATATATTTT	CASSADRGYSGNTIYF
TRBV6-8	TRBD1	medium-sized	TRBJ1-1	TGTGCCAGCAGTGATGCCGGGACAGAAAGAATTAACACTGAAGCTTTCTTT	CASSDAGTERINTEAFF
TRBV28	NA	few	TRBJ2-7	TGTGCCAGCAGTTCCCTGGACGGTGGCTATTCCTACGAGCAGTACTTC	CASSSLDGGYSYEQYF
TRBV9	NA	few	TRBJ1-5	TGTGCCAGCAGCGTAGACCAAGGTCAGCCCCAGCATTTT	CASSVDQGQPQHF
TRBV9	NA	few	TRBJ1-4	TGTGCCAGCAGCCCCGGCAGTGTAGAGGCAACTAATGAAAAACTGTTTTTT	CASSPGSVEATNEKLFF